This TCR beta chain was obtained from a study of blood T cell repertoires in COVID-19. The CDR3 extends over 15 amino acids. V was clipped by 3 bases and J by 8 bases; unmatched bases: 8. CDR1 and CDR2 (germline): MNHEY, SVGAGI. TCRdb keeps only in-frame clones here, not all; method: immunoSEQ multiplex PCR. This table has 250,000 to 350,000 clones, 88% appearing once. The source material was peripheral blood. The chain uses TRBV6-5 and TRBJ2-1; 9 bases fit TRBD2. This sequence was found in a woman in her fifties or sixties with active or convalescent COVID-19. CDR3 region: CASSYSSGILDEQFF. The CDR3 DNA reads as TGTGCCAGCAGTTATTCTAGCGGGATTCTCGATGAGCAGTTCTTC.